This paragraph reports one T cell receptor (beta chain). These data belong to a study of T cells after yellow fever vaccination. The germline V and J ends were trimmed by 3 bases and 2 bases, with 11 bases remaining between them. Germline V CDR1 and CDR2: SGDLS, YYNGEE. The CDR3 sequence is 15 residues long. MiXCR, run by TCRdb on the 5' RACE reads, gives a single entry per CDR3 protein. The table lists about 320,000 distinct CDR3 sequences, roughly 4.3% of them singletons. The chain joins TRBV9 to TRBJ2-2, with D unresolved. The source of this sequence is a man younger than 35 who received the YFV17D yellow fever vaccine. The starting material was PBMCs, obtained 15 days after the yellow fever booster vaccination. This chain's CDR3 is CASSARLGNTGELFF. Written as DNA, the CDR3 is TGTGCCAGCAGCGCCCGACTGGGAAACACCGGGGAGCTGTTTTTT.